The 22 T cell receptor beta chains below come from one sample, sequenced in a study of cytomegalovirus exposure and HLA in healthy donors. The PCR contained 60 Vbeta and 13 Jbeta primers. The repertoire was sequenced with immunoSEQ multiplex PCR; TCRdb's copy has only in-frame clones and lacks some. The table has some 130,000 clones, 77% seen once. The sequencing input was PBMCs. These receptors all stem from a male donor in good health and CMV-seropositive.

The chain carries TRBV5-6 and TRBJ2-3; 10 nucleotides match TRBD2. The CDR3 is made up of 18 amino acids. V lost 2 bases to trimming and J lost 1 base; unmatched junction nucleotides: 10. From germline, CDR1 is SGHDT and CDR2 YYEEEE. The DNA for the CDR3 is TGTGCCAGCAGCTTCCAGCGGGGGGGCATTCATGGCACAGATACGCAGTATTTT. Translation gives CASSFQRGGIHGTDTQYF. The whole variable domain, filled in from reference TRBV5-6 and TRBJ2-3, reads DAGVTQSPTHLIKTRGQQVTLRCSPKSGHDTVSWYQQALGQGPQFIFQYYEEEERQRGNFPDRFSGHQFPNYSSELNVNALLLGDSALYLCASSFQRGGIHGTDTQYFGPGTRLTVL.

The CDR3 bases are TGTGCCAGCAGCTTGGGAGGGACAGCCTACGAGCAGTACTTC. Translated, it gives CASSLGGTAYEQYF. The chain is built from TRBV5-6 and TRBJ2-7, with 7 positions matching TRBD1. After removal of 0 bases from V and 2 bases from J, the junction contained 2 bases not matched to a gene. CDR3 size: 14 residues. CDR1 and CDR2 from the germline V gene are SGHDT and YYEEEE.

The genes are TRBV4-2 and TRBJ2-7; weak D call: TRBD1 (6 bases). This CDR3 is built from 16 residues. V was shortened by 0 bases and J by 0 bases, with 12 bases between the two germline ends. In germline, CDR1 is LGHNA, CDR2 YNFKEQ. CDR3 region: CASSQEDSGVSYEQYF. The DNA for the CDR3 is TGTGCCAGCAGCCAAGAGGACAGCGGTGTCTCCTACGAGCAGTACTTC.

The chain carries TRBV7-9 and TRBJ2-1; perhaps TRBD1 as D (6 bases). In germline, CDR1 is SEHNR, CDR2 FQNEAQ (reference sequence). The CDR3 is made up of 16 amino acids. Deletions cut 3 bases from V and 3 bases from J, with 15 bases between. The CDR3 DNA reads TGTGCCAGCAGCTTTTCCCCCCAGGGGTACTACAATGAGCAGTTCTTC. Protein sequence: CASSFSPQGYYNEQFF.

DNA of the CDR3: TGTGCCAGCAGTTACTCAAACGCGGGAGTAGACCACGAGCAGTACTTC. Residues: CASSYSNAGVDHEQYF. The rearrangement joins TRBV6-5 to TRBJ2-7; 7 bases agree with TRBD2. The CDR3 is 16 residues long. J gave up 5 bases and V 0 bases, and 10 bases lay outside the gene matches. Germline loops: CDR1 MNHEY, CDR2 SVGAGI.

The chain couples TRBV28 to TRBJ1-2, with 11 nucleotides matching TRBD1. This CDR3 comprises 15 residues. The germline V gene has CDR1 MDHEN and CDR2 SYDVKM. V lost 5 bases to trimming and J lost 8 bases; unmatched junction nucleotides: 10. The CDR3 reads CASSVGTGGRVGYTF. In DNA, the CDR3 is TGTGCCAGCAGTGTCGGGACAGGGGGGAGGGTAGGCTACACCTTC.

In DNA, the CDR3 is TGTGCCAGCAGGCCGGGACTCCACACAGATACGCAGTATTTT. Translated, it gives CASRPGLHTDTQYF. This chain connects TRBV11-1 to TRBJ2-3, with D perhaps matching TRBD2 (6 bases). CDR3 size: 14 residues. Trimming pared 6 bases from V and 2 bases from J, leaving 12 bases between. Germline V gene sequence: CDR1 SGHAT, CDR2 FQDESV (reference sequence).

The chain combines TRBV4-2 with TRBJ2-7; TRBD2 matches 9 bases. The V gene end was trimmed by 6 bases and the J gene end by 4 bases; junction bases not matched to a gene: 13. CDR1 is LGHNA, CDR2 YNFKEQ, per germline. The CDR3 runs 16 residues. CDR3 nucleotide sequence: TGTGCCAGCAGTCACTTATTTGGGACTAGCAGGTACGAGCAGTACTTC. Translating it yields CASSHLFGTSRYEQYF.

This clone was counted only a few times. The rearrangement links TRBV6-1 to TRBJ1-3; a possible D gene is TRBD1 (6 bases). Germline CDR1 is MNHNS and CDR2 is SASEGT. V was pared by 1 base and J by 0 bases, with 22 bases between. The CDR3 runs to 20 residues. The CDR3 protein is CASSEVVIGDRKPSGNTIYF. The CDR3 DNA reads TGTGCCAGCAGTGAAGTGGTAATAGGCGACAGGAAACCCTCTGGAAACACCATATATTTT.

The gene calls are TRBV11-2 and TRBJ2-3; D is possibly TRBD2 (5 bases). The V end was cut by 4 bases, the J end by 4 bases, with 15 bases between. Per the germline V gene, CDR1 is SGHAT and CDR2 is FQNNGV. The CDR3 consists of 15 residues. The CDR3 spells CASSSSSFPPDTQYF. In nucleotides, the CDR3 is TGTGCCAGCAGCTCGTCTAGCTTTCCGCCAGATACGCAGTATTTT.

The rearrangement uses TRBV21-1 and TRBJ2-7; TRBD1 reflects the table's D call only, with no check against the DNA. TRBV21-1 is a recognized pseudogene. The CDR3 has 17 amino acids. The chain's CDR3 is CASSKGFGGGQIREQYF. The CDR3, as DNA: TGTGCCAGCAGCAAAGGTTTTGGGGGTGGACAGATTCGCGAGCAGTACTTC.

This chain uses TRBV2 with TRBJ2-1; D uncertain. From germline, CDR1 is SNHLY and CDR2 FYNNEI. The CDR3 covers 14 residues. V was trimmed by 8 bases and J by 0 bases, leaving 11 bases between them. This chain's CDR3 is CASLPSSSYNEQFF. CDR3 coding DNA: TGTGCCAGCCTTCCATCTAGCTCCTACAATGAGCAGTTCTTC.

The genes are TRBV4-2 and TRBJ2-3; 7 nucleotides match TRBD2. The trim removed 5 bases at V and 5 bases at J, leaving 10 bases unmatched. Germline CDR1 LGHNA, CDR2 YNFKEQ. This CDR3 region has 15 residues. The CDR3 region is CASSVLSGREDTQYF. CDR3 in DNA: TGTGCCAGCAGCGTCCTCTCAGGGAGGGAAGATACGCAGTATTTT.

A few counts support this clone. The chain couples TRBV2 to TRBJ2-5, with a weak D call TRBD1 (5 bases). The CDR3 spans 13 residues. The ends were cut back, 7 bases at V and 7 bases at J, with 16 bases in the middle. Per the germline V gene, CDR1 is SNHLY and CDR2 is FYNNEI. As DNA, the CDR3 is TGTGCCAGCACCTTAGTGGGTAGGGGGACCCAGTACTTC. Amino acids: CASTLVGRGTQYF.

V gene TRBV21-1 combines with J gene TRBJ2-5; TRBD1 is the table's D call and was not checked against the DNA. TRBV21-1 is deemed a pseudogene. CDR3 length: 18 amino acids. The CDR3: CASSNRLFRDSLQETQYF. The CDR3 DNA reads as TGTGCCAGCAGCAATCGTTTATTCCGGGACAGCCTCCAAGAGACCCAGTACTTC.

The chain uses TRBV18 and TRBJ2-2; tentatively, D is TRBD1 (6 bases). Trimming took 1 base from V and 0 from J, leaving 12 bases between them. CDR3 length: 17 residues. Germline CDR1 reads KGHSH; CDR2 reads LQKENI. The CDR3 sequence is CASSPLQGKSNTGELFF. In DNA form, the CDR3 reads TGTGCCAGCTCACCACTTCAGGGGAAGTCGAACACCGGGGAGCTGTTTTTT. Complete variable domain (other parts from reference TRBV18 and TRBJ2-2): NAGVMQNPRHLVRRRGQEARLRCSPMKGHSHVYWYRQLPEEGLKFMVYLQKENIIDESGMPKERFSAEFPKEGPSILRIQQVVRGDSAAYFCASSPLQGKSNTGELFFGEGSRLTVL.

This clone was counted between two and nine times. The chain recombines TRBV10-3 with TRBJ1-3; 7 positions agree with TRBD1. Germline CDR1 ENHRY, CDR2 SYGVKD. There are 13 residues in the CDR3. V lost 10 bases, J lost 1 base, and 4 bases stayed unmatched. The CDR3 DNA sequence: TGTGCCAACAGGGGCTTATCTGGAAACACCATATATTTT. It is translated as CANRGLSGNTIYF.

The chain is built from TRBV5-1 and TRBJ2-5, with D possibly matching TRBD2 (6 bases). Germline CDR1 is SGHRS and CDR2 is YFSETQ. This CDR3 region has 14 residues. Trimming pared 4 bases from V and 5 bases from J, leaving 15 bases between. The CDR3 nucleotides are TGCGCCAGCAGCCAAGTTGGAGGGGAGGAGACCCAGTACTTC. Residues: CASSQVGGEETQYF.

In its sample, this clone was seen once. The V and J genes are TRBV15 and TRBJ2-7; 9 bases fit TRBD1. Losses at the gene ends were 1 base for V and 5 bases for J; bases not matched to a gene: 6. Germline V gene data show CDR1 as LNHNV and CDR2 as YYDKDF (reference sequence). The CDR3 is 15 amino acids. The CDR3 sequence: CATSRGGQGMNEQYF. CDR3 bases: TGTGCCACCAGCAGAGGGGGACAGGGTATGAACGAGCAGTACTTC.

The rearrangement joins TRBV5-1 to TRBJ2-2, with no clear D. The length of the CDR3 is 14 residues. Trimming removed 0 bases from V and 3 bases from J, with 6 bases in between. Germline V CDR1 and CDR2: SGHRS, YFSETQ. DNA for the CDR3: TGCGCCAGCAGCTTGGACAGTCACACCGGGGAGCTGTTTTTT. It specifies CASSLDSHTGELFF.

The rearrangement uses TRBV7-9 and TRBJ1-2, with TRBD1 matching over 7 bases. CDR3 length equals 14 residues. V shed 5 bases, J shed 4 bases, and the junction held 7 bases outside the gene matches. Germline V gene data show CDR1 as SEHNR and CDR2 as FQNEAQ (reference sequence). CDR3 bases: TGTGCCAGCAGCCCGACAGGGCCAGCCTATGGCTACACCTTC. It yields the protein CASSPTGPAYGYTF. The full variable domain, completed using reference TRBV7-9 and TRBJ1-2, is DTGVSQNPRHKITKRGQNVTFRCDPISEHNRLYWYRQTLGQGPEFLTYFQNEAQLEKSRLLSDRFSAERPKGSFSTLEIQRTEQGDSAMYLCASSPTGPAYGYTFGSGTRLTVV.

The chain links TRBV19 to TRBJ2-5; the match to TRBD1 covers 7 bases. V lost 5 bases to trimming and J lost 5 bases; unmatched junction nucleotides: 11. The CDR3 has 15 residues. Germline V gives CDR1 LNHDA, CDR2 SQIVND (reference sequence). The CDR3 protein is CASSPRDRVGETQYF. DNA of the CDR3: TGTGCCAGTAGTCCACGCGACAGGGTTGGGGAGACCCAGTACTTC.